This T cell receptor beta chain was documented in a study of T cell repertoires in cytomegalovirus infection. Looking at the study overall: Newly reported HLA-C-restricted and thoroughly characterized HLA-B-restricted CMV epitopes were employed. Study-wide points: Accumulated public TCR beta family frequency recognized individuals carrying CMV together with the relevant HLA. HLA-C-restricted, CMV-specific TCR beta clonotypes were dominant ex vivo.

CDR3 size: 12 residues. V lost 5 bases to trimming and J lost 7 bases, with 11 bases between them. The V gene's germline CDR1 is MGHRA and CDR2 YSYEKL. TCRdb reprocessed the reads with MiXCR, giving one entry per CDR3 protein. The sample lists around 71,000 distinct CDR3 sequences, roughly 39% occurring once. A remark on this clonotype: Antigen unknown.

The receptor was derived from a human donor in good health (CMV status not recorded). Some clones in this sample may be carry-over from other donors' samples. The chain uses TRBV4-1 and TRBJ1-1, with no clear D. The specimen was CD8+ T cells from cultured PBMCs, collected from culture after CMV antigen stimulation. CDR3: CASSFVGGEAFF. The CDR3 nucleotides are TGCGCCAGCAGCTTCGTCGGCGGTGAAGCTTTCTTT.